The rows below give T cell receptor beta chains drawn from one sample of a study of T cells in Graves' hyperthyroidism and ophthalmopathy. TCRdb used MiXCR to reprocess the multiplex PCR reads, holding one entry per CDR3 protein. The table has about 590,000 distinct CDR3 sequences, approximately 14% seen once; the top ten hold around 7.8%. Sequenced material: blood. All receptors derive from a woman aged 25 to 39 with Graves' hyperthyroidism. The CDR3 runs from the conserved cysteine through the conserved F or W. The D gene is left open where the match is weak. The listing skips clone size in some rows; elsewhere it reads once, few, many or a size class.

V: TRBV6-1; J: TRBJ2-5; size: few; D: NA; CDR3: CASMATGTLVTQYF; DNA: TGTGCCAGCATGGCCACCGGGACACTTGTTACCCAGTACTTC
V: TRBV29-1; J: TRBJ2-7; size: NA; D: TRBD2; CDR3: CRVAREGEQYF; DNA: TGCAGGGTCGCGAGGGAGGGCGAGCAGTACTTC
V: TRBV5-1; J: TRBJ2-1; size: many; D: NA; CDR3: CASSPSGQPFYNEQFF; DNA: TGCGCCAGCAGCCCCTCTGGACAGCCCTTCTACAATGAGCAGTTCTTC
V: TRBV2; J: TRBJ1-1; size: NA; D: NA; CDR3: CASSEDASGSTEAFF; DNA: TGTGCCAGCAGTGAAGACGCGTCGGGGAGCACTGAAGCTTTCTTT
V: TRBV7-2; J: TRBJ1-1; size: many; D: NA; CDR3: CASSAGLNTEAFF; DNA: TGTGCCAGCAGCGCGGGACTAAACACTGAAGCTTTCTTT
V: TRBV20-1; J: TRBJ2-1; size: many; D: NA; CDR3: CSVTSSGGLSEQFF; DNA: TGCAGTGTCACCTCAAGTGGGGGGCTGTCAGAGCAGTTCTTC
V: TRBV28; J: TRBJ2-3; size: NA; D: TRBD2; CDR3: CASSPAPGGGLTDTQYF; DNA: TGTGCCAGCAGTCCCGCCCCGGGGGGGGGCCTCACAGATACGCAGTATTTT
V: TRBV4-1; J: TRBJ2-1; size: NA; D: TRBD2; CDR3: CASSRLGLADNEQFF; DNA: TGCGCCAGCAGCCGCCTCGGACTAGCCGACAATGAGCAGTTCTTC
V: TRBV6-1; J: TRBJ2-7; size: many; D: TRBD2; CDR3: CASSGGSGRVLVYEQYF; DNA: TGTGCCAGCAGTGGAGGTAGCGGGAGAGTTTTAGTATACGAGCAGTACTTC
V: TRBV6-1; J: TRBJ2-3; size: many; D: NA; CDR3: CASARGSTDTQYF; DNA: TGTGCCAGCGCCCGAGGGAGCACAGATACGCAGTATTTT
V: TRBV5-1; J: TRBJ2-7; size: many; D: TRBD2; CDR3: CASSPEVAGGIYEQYF; DNA: TGCGCCAGCAGCCCGGAGGTAGCGGGAGGGATCTACGAGCAGTACTTC
V: TRBV7-3; J: TRBJ2-3; size: many; D: NA; CDR3: CASSLDSYSTDTQYF; DNA: TGTGCCAGCAGCCTAGACTCCTATAGCACAGATACGCAGTATTTT
V: TRBV7-9; J: TRBJ2-7; size: many; D: TRBD2; CDR3: CASSRGLVSYEQYF; DNA: TGTGCCAGCAGCCGAGGACTAGTCTCCTACGAGCAGTACTTC
V: TRBV4-3; J: TRBJ1-1; size: many; D: NA; CDR3: CASSQGPANGNTEAFF; DNA: TGCGCCAGCAGCCAAGGACCCGCCAACGGGAACACTGAAGCTTTCTTT
V: TRBV6-5; J: TRBJ2-3; size: many; D: NA; CDR3: CASSYSRGGSTDTQYF; DNA: TGTGCCAGCAGTTACTCGAGAGGGGGAAGCACAGATACGCAGTATTTT
V: TRBV27; J: TRBJ2-7; size: many; D: TRBD2; CDR3: CASRSRLAREQYF; DNA: TGTGCCAGCAGGAGCAGACTAGCGAGGGAGCAGTACTTC
V: TRBV20-1; J: TRBJ2-4; size: NA; D: NA; CDR3: CSAQGEGNIQYF; DNA: TGCAGTGCTCAGGGAGAGGGCAACATTCAGTACTTC
V: TRBV9; J: TRBJ1-1; size: few; D: NA; CDR3: CASSEDRSIGYTEAFF; DNA: TGTGCCAGCAGCGAGGACCGGTCAATCGGGTACACTGAAGCTTTCTTT
V: TRBV20-1; J: TRBJ2-1; size: many; D: NA; CDR3: CSARQDGRGNNEQFF; DNA: TGCAGTGCTAGACAAGACGGGAGAGGGAACAATGAGCAGTTCTTC
V: TRBV7-9; J: TRBJ2-7; size: few; D: TRBD2; CDR3: CASSFTASGAYEQYF; DNA: TGTGCCAGCAGCTTTACCGCTAGCGGTGCCTACGAGCAGTACTTC
V: TRBV20-1; J: TRBJ2-7; size: NA; D: TRBD2; CDR3: CSASGGSPYEQYF; DNA: TGCAGTGCTAGTGGCGGGAGCCCCTACGAGCAGTACTTC
V: TRBV30; J: TRBJ2-1; size: once; D: NA; CDR3: CAWSFLSSYNEQFF; DNA: TGTGCCTGGAGTTTCTTGAGCTCCTACAATGAGCAGTTCTTC
V: TRBV5-1; J: TRBJ1-1; size: few; D: TRBD1; CDR3: CASSYGQGGSEAFF; DNA: TGCGCCAGCAGCTACGGACAGGGAGGGTCTGAAGCTTTCTTT
V: TRBV7-8; J: TRBJ2-7; size: many; D: NA; CDR3: CASSNQRVPSYEQYF; DNA: TGTGCCAGCAGCAATCAGCGGGTGCCCTCCTACGAGCAGTACTTC
V: TRBV25-1; J: TRBJ1-1; size: NA; D: NA; CDR3: CASTSRAEAFF; DNA: TGTGCCAGCACCTCTAGGGCTGAAGCTTTCTTT
V: TRBV28; J: TRBJ1-1; size: many; D: NA; CDR3: CACAGGREAFF; DNA: TGTGCCTGCGCCGGGGGCAGGGAAGCTTTCTTT
V: TRBV5-4; J: TRBJ1-1; size: NA; D: NA; CDR3: CASSSTAAEAFF; DNA: TGTGCCAGCAGTTCGACAGCTGCTGAAGCTTTCTTT
V: TRBV18; J: TRBJ1-3; size: few; D: NA; CDR3: CASSPRLQYDSGNTIYF; DNA: TGTGCCAGCTCACCAAGGCTACAGTATGACTCTGGAAACACCATATATTTT
V: TRBV12-5; J: TRBJ1-2; size: NA; D: NA; CDR3: CASGLDSLDQVTNYGYTF; DNA: TGTGCTAGTGGTTTGGACTCCCTCGATCAGGTCACTAACTATGGCTACACCTTC
V: TRBV12-3/TRBV12-4; J: TRBJ2-1; size: few; D: NA; CDR3: CASSLSRVHFYNEQFF; DNA: TGTGCCAGCAGTTTATCGAGGGTACACTTCTACAATGAGCAGTTCTTC
V: TRBV19; J: TRBJ2-1; size: few; D: NA; CDR3: CASSAHSGKPYNEQFF; DNA: TGTGCCAGTAGTGCCCACTCCGGTAAGCCCTACAATGAGCAGTTCTTC
V: TRBV24-1; J: TRBJ2-1; size: once; D: TRBD1; CDR3: CATSGRQGWNEQFF; DNA: TGTGCCACCAGTGGTCGACAGGGTTGGAATGAGCAGTTCTTC
V: TRBV7-3; J: TRBJ2-3; size: many; D: NA; CDR3: CASSSIRVRGTTDTQYF; DNA: TGTGCCAGCAGCTCCATCCGGGTGAGAGGGACCACAGATACGCAGTATTTT
V: TRBV6-1; J: TRBJ2-7; size: few; D: TRBD1; CDR3: CASSIPGQGRYEQYF; DNA: TGTGCCAGCAGTATACCGGGACAGGGGCGCTACGAGCAGTACTTC
V: TRBV4-2; J: TRBJ2-1; size: few; D: TRBD2; CDR3: CASSQGQGREAYYNEQFF; DNA: TGTGCCAGCAGCCAAGGGCAGGGGCGGGAGGCCTACTACAATGAGCAGTTCTTC
V: TRBV5-6; J: TRBJ2-5; size: NA; D: TRBD2; CDR3: CASSYGTSGRGETQYF; DNA: TGTGCCAGCAGCTACGGGACTAGCGGGAGAGGAGAGACCCAGTACTTC
V: TRBV5-6; J: TRBJ2-4; size: few; D: NA; CDR3: CASSPYYDNIQYF; DNA: TGTGCCAGCAGCCCCTACTACGATAACATTCAGTACTTC
V: TRBV7-2; J: TRBJ2-7; size: NA; D: NA; CDR3: CASTIHPGEQYF; DNA: TGTGCCAGCACCATCCATCCGGGCGAGCAGTACTTC
V: TRBV15; J: TRBJ2-1; size: many; D: NA; CDR3: CATSRDGRTDNEQFF; DNA: TGTGCCACCAGCAGAGACGGGCGGACAGACAATGAGCAGTTCTTC
V: TRBV5-8; J: TRBJ2-1; size: many; D: TRBD2; CDR3: CASSLELAGGRNEQFF; DNA: TGTGCCAGCAGCTTGGAACTAGCGGGAGGTAGGAATGAGCAGTTCTTC
V: TRBV11-2; J: TRBJ2-7; size: many; D: NA; CDR3: CASSLDSPYYEQYF; DNA: TGTGCCAGCAGCTTAGACTCACCGTACTACGAGCAGTACTTC
V: TRBV29-1; J: TRBJ2-1; size: NA; D: NA; CDR3: CSVEDGSGRSSRNEQFF; DNA: TGCAGCGTTGAAGATGGTTCGGGTCGGTCTTCGAGAAATGAGCAGTTCTTC
V: TRBV14; J: TRBJ2-3; size: many; D: NA; CDR3: CASSPHPRTDTQYF; DNA: TGTGCCAGCAGCCCCCACCCCCGCACAGATACGCAGTATTTT
V: TRBV7-9; J: TRBJ2-1; size: many; D: TRBD1; CDR3: CASSLVATGVEQFF; DNA: TGTGCCAGCAGCTTGGTAGCGACAGGGGTTGAGCAGTTCTTC
V: TRBV6-5; J: TRBJ1-6; size: few; D: NA; CDR3: CASSYREGNSPLHF; DNA: TGTGCCAGCAGTTACAGGGAGGGTAATTCACCCCTCCACTTT
V: TRBV7-2; J: TRBJ2-7; size: many; D: NA; CDR3: CASSSTYNSYEQYF; DNA: TGTGCCAGCAGCTCCACCTACAACAGCTACGAGCAGTACTTC
V: TRBV20-1; J: TRBJ2-3; size: many; D: TRBD2; CDR3: CSASLTSGSKTQYF; DNA: TGCAGTGCTAGCCTTACTAGCGGGAGTAAGACGCAGTATTTT
V: TRBV6-1; J: TRBJ2-6; size: many; D: TRBD2; CDR3: CASSRGLVYGANVLTF; DNA: TGTGCCAGCAGTAGGGGACTAGTGTACGGGGCCAACGTCCTGACTTTC
V: TRBV20-1; J: TRBJ1-1; size: NA; D: TRBD1; CDR3: CSARRQGFMNTEAFF; DNA: TGCAGTGCTAGGAGACAGGGATTTATGAACACTGAAGCTTTCTTT